The 18 T cell receptor beta chains below were found in one sample sequenced in a study of blood T cell repertoires in COVID-19. Libraries were prepared by immunoSEQ multiplex PCR; TCRdb keeps only in-frame clonotypes and omits some of them. This table holds about 300,000 clones, approximately 89% found once. The sequencing sample was made of peripheral blood. The origin of the receptors is a woman aged 25 to 39 with COVID-19, enrolled during active disease.

The CDR3 here is CASTQGANEKLFF. The CDR3, as DNA: TGTGCCAGCACACAGGGGGCTAATGAAAAACTGTTTTTT. V gene TRBV18 combines with J gene TRBJ1-4, with 8 bases identical to TRBD1. This CDR3 region has 13 residues. CDR1 is KGHSH and CDR2 is LQKENI in the germline V gene. V lost 8 bases, J lost 3 bases, and 2 bases stayed unmatched.

The chain is built from TRBV11-2 and TRBJ1-2, with 8 bases that match TRBD1. This CDR3 has 16 amino acids. V was pared by 5 bases and J by 4 bases, with 12 bases of the junction left unmatched. Germline V gene sequence: CDR1 SGHAT, CDR2 FQNNGV. CDR3 nucleotide sequence: TGTGCCAGCAGCCCCACGACAGGGGCGACGGTCTATGGCTACACCTTC. Its protein product is CASSPTTGATVYGYTF.

The chain recombines TRBV5-1 with TRBJ1-1, with D unclear. CDR1 and CDR2 from the germline V gene are SGHRS and YFSETQ. V was clipped by 2 bases and J by 4 bases, with 15 bases between them. The CDR3 spans 15 residues. Here the CDR3 reads CASSFSQAGVTEAFF. The CDR3 nucleotides read TGCGCCAGCAGCTTTTCGCAGGCGGGAGTCACTGAAGCTTTCTTT.

The chain joins TRBV5-1 to TRBJ1-3; D might be TRBD1 (6 bases). This CDR3 contains 15 residues. Germline V gene sequence: CDR1 SGHRS, CDR2 YFSETQ. V lost 4 bases to trimming and J lost 1 base, with 12 bases between them. The CDR3 bases are TGCGCCAGCAGCGCCGGGACACCTTCTGGAAACACCATATATTTT. It yields the protein CASSAGTPSGNTIYF.

A single count supports this clone. The V and J genes are TRBV4-1 and TRBJ2-3, with 14 bases aligning to TRBD2. The CDR3 consists of 16 residues. With V trimmed by 1 base and J by 10 bases, 7 bases remained unmatched. Germline V gene sequence: CDR1 MGHRA, CDR2 YSYEKL. The CDR3 sequence is CASSQGLAGGQKAQYF. For the CDR3, the DNA is TGCGCCAGCAGCCAAGGACTAGCGGGGGGGCAGAAGGCGCAGTATTTT.

This rearrangement joins TRBV4-3 to TRBJ1-3; tentatively, D is TRBD1 (6 bases). Germline values: CDR1 LGHNA, CDR2 YSLEER. The V end lost 4 bases, the J end lost 0 bases, and 13 bases lay between the germline ends. The CDR3 runs to 16 residues. The CDR3, as DNA: TGCGCCAGCAGCCCAGCCACAGGGAACTCTGGAAACACCATATATTTT. It is translated as CASSPATGNSGNTIYF.

This sequence joins TRBV2 and TRBJ2-5; D is possibly TRBD2 (6 bases). Trimming shortened V by 4 bases and J by 0 bases, and 12 bases separated the two germline ends. Germline loops: CDR1 SNHLY, CDR2 FYNNEI. The CDR3 has 15 amino acids. CDR3 region: CASSGDWDYQETQYF. CDR3 bases: TGTGCCAGCAGTGGCGATTGGGACTACCAAGAGACCCAGTACTTC.

The V gene is TRBV9, the J gene TRBJ2-4; TRBD1 might be the D (6 bases). The germline V gene has CDR1 SGDLS and CDR2 YYNGEE. V lost 10 bases and J lost 9, with 23 bases in between. The CDR3 is made up of 14 amino acids. The CDR3 DNA sequence: TGTGCCGGGGGCGCCAGGTTGGGGAGTGGCATTCAGTACTTC. Translated, it gives CAGGARLGSGIQYF.

This chain links TRBV27 with TRBJ1-2, with D maybe TRBD1 (5 bases). The CDR3 totals 13 residues. From germline, CDR1 is MNHEY and CDR2 SMNVEV (reference sequence). With 2 bases removed from V and 4 bases from J, the gap between germline ends came to 8 bases. The CDR3 is CASSLAQAYGYTF. The CDR3 DNA reads as TGTGCCAGCAGTTTAGCACAGGCCTATGGCTACACCTTC.

The J gene is TRBJ2-7, the V gene TRBV6-2 or TRBV6-3, with D perhaps matching TRBD1 (5 bases). The CDR3 covers 13 residues. Trimming removed 4 bases at V and 3 bases at J, with 10 bases between. Germline V lookup: CDR1 MNHEY, CDR2 SVGEGT. CDR3 in amino acids: CASSFLQDYEQYF. In nucleotides, the CDR3 is TGTGCCAGCAGTTTTTTACAGGACTACGAGCAGTACTTC.

The chain recombines TRBV24-1 with TRBJ1-1; D may be TRBD1 (6 bases). The CDR3 is 14 residues long. CDR1 KGHDR and CDR2 SFDVKD come from the germline V gene. V was trimmed by 4 bases and J by 1 base, leaving 9 bases between them. This chain's CDR3 is CATSEGGGNTEAFF. The CDR3 DNA reads as TGTGCCACCAGTGAGGGAGGGGGGAACACTGAAGCTTTCTTT.

This chain connects TRBV18 to TRBJ1-1; D is undetermined. V dropped 0 bases and J dropped 5 bases, with 10 bases sitting between them. The length of the CDR3 is 14 residues. From germline, CDR1 is KGHSH and CDR2 LQKENI. CDR3 DNA: TGTGCCAGCTCACCACCCCGGGGTAGGACTGAAGCTTTCTTT. Translation: CASSPPRGRTEAFF.

J is TRBJ1-2 and V is TRBV3-1 (or the pseudogene TRBV3-2); TRBD1 is a possible D gene (6 bases). CDR1 is LGHDT and CDR2 is YNNKEL in the germline V gene (reference sequence). The length of the CDR3 is 14 residues. Trimming took 1 base from V and 8 from J, leaving 14 bases between them. The CDR3 coding sequence is TGTGCCAGCAGCCAAGGGGGGGGGCCCTTCGGCTACACCTTC. It specifies CASSQGGGPFGYTF.

The chain recombines TRBV5-5 with TRBJ2-7; 9 bases fit TRBD1. V was pared by 4 bases and J by 0 bases, with 8 bases of the junction left unmatched. The CDR3 consists of 16 residues. CDR1 is SGHKS, CDR2 YYEKEE, per germline (reference sequence). The CDR3 here is CASSLSGGQGSYEQYF. The DNA for the CDR3 is TGTGCCAGCAGCCTGTCCGGGGGACAGGGCTCCTACGAGCAGTACTTC. Full variable domain (rest looked up from reference TRBV5-5 and TRBJ2-7): DAGVTQSPTHLIKTRGQQVTLRCSPISGHKSVSWYQQVLGQGPQFIFQYYEKEERGRGNFPDRFSARQFPNYSSELNVNALLLGDSALYLCASSLSGGQGSYEQYFGPGTRLTVT.

J is TRBJ2-2 and V is TRBV14, with 9 nucleotides matching TRBD1. CDR1 SGHDN and CDR2 FVKESK come from the germline V gene. Losses at the gene ends were 3 bases for V and 0 bases for J; bases not matched to a gene: 5. The CDR3 has 17 residues. The CDR3 here is CASSQYDRGTNTGELFF. The CDR3 DNA sequence: TGTGCCAGCAGCCAGTATGACAGGGGGACGAACACCGGGGAGCTGTTTTTT.

This clone was detected only a few times. Other DNA sequences in the sample encode the same CDR3. The chain employs TRBV28 and TRBJ2-7; 9 bases are a match to TRBD1. CDR1 and CDR2 from the germline V gene are MDHEN and SYDVKM. This CDR3 spans 14 amino acids. Germline trimming cut 5 bases from V and 2 bases from J; bases unmatched to any gene: 4. The CDR3: CASSPGQGPYEQYV. DNA for the CDR3: TGTGCCAGCAGTCCGGGACAGGGACCCTACGAGCAGTACGTC.

This clone turned up a few times. This chain uses TRBV6-2 or TRBV6-3 with TRBJ1-2; TRBD1 matches 7 bases. Germline V gene lookup returns CDR1 MNHEY and CDR2 SVGEGT. Trimming at V came to 0 bases and at J to 3 bases, leaving 4 bases not matched to a gene. The CDR3 is 15 amino acids. CDR3: CASSYSTGADYGYTF. The CDR3 nucleotides read TGTGCCAGCAGTTACTCAACAGGGGCTGACTATGGCTACACCTTC.

This chain connects TRBV4-1 to TRBJ1-2, with TRBD1 matching over 9 bases. This CDR3 spans 16 amino acids. Germline trimming cut 0 bases from V and 8 bases from J; bases unmatched to any gene: 10. The V gene's germline CDR1 is MGHRA and CDR2 YSYEKL. This CDR3 is CASSQEADRGAGGYTF. The CDR3 DNA reads as TGCGCCAGCAGCCAAGAAGCGGACAGGGGAGCCGGCGGCTACACCTTC.